Below, one T cell receptor (beta chain) is given with its context. These data are taken from a study of cytomegalovirus exposure and HLA in healthy donors. CDR1 is SGHDN, CDR2 FVKESK, per germline. This CDR3 contains 16 residues. Trimming removed 0 bases from V and 4 bases from J, with 13 bases in between. Repertoires were generated with immunoSEQ multiplex PCR, while TCRdb's copy carries only in-frame clones and drops some. This table holds about 250,000 clones, roughly 87% found once. The rearrangement joins TRBV14 to TRBJ2-1, with D possibly matching TRBD2 (6 bases). The material sequenced was PBMCs. The origin of this receptor is a man aged 18 to 35 in good health and CMV-seropositive. The DNA for the CDR3 is TGTGCCAGCAGCCAAGAGGGTAGCGGTAGGTACAATGAGCAGTTCTTC. Translating gives CASSQEGSGRYNEQFF.